This T cell receptor (beta chain) was sequenced for a study of CD8 T cells in ankylosing spondylitis. Whole-study findings and limits: Apparently characteristic of ankylosing spondylitis blood was a TCR beta motif (eight highly homologous variants).

On this clonotype itself: The antigen remains unidentified.

Library preparation for TCR beta used quantitative 5'-RACE with molecular barcodes. TCRdb reanalysed the 5' RACE reads using MiXCR and keeps one entry per CDR3 protein. The table has some 800,000 distinct CDR3 sequences, roughly 12% seen once; the top ten hold under 0.6%. Germline V lookup: CDR1 MGHDK, CDR2 SYGVNS. The CDR3 is 12 amino acids. The V and J ends lost 4 bases and 11 bases respectively, with 14 bases between them. The rearrangement uses TRBV25-1 and TRBJ1-1; D is ambiguous. The material sequenced was blood, either unsorted or a sorted T cell fraction (not recorded which). The source is a male donor with ankylosing spondylitis. CDR3 sequence: CASSGPNLRAFF. The CDR3 DNA is TGTGCCAGCAGTGGCCCCAATCTAAGGGCTTTCTTT. The full variable domain, with the rest looked up from reference TRBV25-1 and TRBJ1-1, is EADIYQTPRYLVIGTGKKITLECSQTMGHDKMYWYQQDPGMELHLIHYSYGVNSTEKGDLSSESTVSRIRTEHFPLTLESARPSHTSQYLCASSGPNLRAFFGQGTRLTVV.